The 24 T cell receptor beta chains presented below share a single source sample, sequenced in a study of vaccination and CD4 T cells after COVID-19. Treatment here: approximately 9-day PBMC culture with coronavirus spike peptide pools or control peptides (ViraFEST assay). The antigens of these receptors remain unknown. The Oncomine TCR Beta short-read assay was applied to DNA of cultured CD4+ T cells. TCRdb reanalysed the PCR reads using MiXCR and keeps one entry per CDR3 protein. Among about 12,000 distinct CDR3 sequences, around 80% were seen once, and the ten largest hold roughly a quarter. Material: CD4+ T cells from blood, cultured in vitro. These receptors all come from a human donor who had recovered from COVID-19.

The rearrangement uses TRBV12-3 or TRBV12-4 and TRBJ1-1; tentative D call: TRBD1 (5 bases). The CDR3 extends over 13 amino acids. V was clipped by 6 bases and J by 4 bases, with 12 bases between them. This CDR3 reads CASSPQGVTEAFF. The CDR3 region has the DNA TGTGCCAGCAGCCCTCAGGGAGTCACTGAAGCTTTCTTT.

The chain is built from TRBV12-3 or TRBV12-4 and TRBJ2-3; D remains unclear. Trimming pared 6 bases from V and 2 bases from J, leaving 9 bases between. The CDR3 covers 13 residues. This chain's CDR3 is CASSQRATDTQYF. The CDR3 DNA reads as TGTGCCAGCAGCCAGAGAGCCACAGATACGCAGTATTTT.

V usage is TRBV6-4 and J usage is TRBJ2-2; D might be TRBD1 (6 bases). This CDR3 contains 15 residues. Trimming stripped 6 bases from V and 4 bases from J, with 15 bases between. Germline loops: CDR1 MRHNA, CDR2 SNTAGT. The CDR3 sequence: CASRHRALGTGELFF. For the CDR3, the DNA is TGTGCCAGCAGACACAGGGCGCTGGGCACCGGGGAGCTGTTTTTT.

CDR3 in amino acids: CASSEHRDQPQHF. DNA for the CDR3: TGTGCCAGCAGTGAGCACAGGGACCAGCCCCAGCATTTT. The chain recombines TRBV2 with TRBJ1-5; possible D gene TRBD1, 6 bases. This CDR3 has 13 residues. V was clipped by 3 bases and J by 7 bases, with 10 bases between them. Looked up from germline, CDR1 is SNHLY and CDR2 is FYNNEI.

The rearrangement links TRBV12-3 or TRBV12-4 to TRBJ2-2; 11 nucleotides agree with TRBD2. The CDR3 covers 15 residues. Trimming at V came to 8 bases and at J to 9 bases, leaving 11 bases not matched to a gene. The CDR3 bases are TGTGCCAGCTCCCGGCTTGGGACTAGCGGTAGGGAGCTGTTTTTT. Residues: CASSRLGTSGRELFF.

In this sample, this clonotype turned up once. This chain connects TRBV7-2 to TRBJ2-7; 9 positions agree with TRBD2. With V trimmed by 5 bases and J by 3 bases, 5 bases remained unmatched. The CDR3 extends over 14 amino acids. Germline CDR1 SGHTA, CDR2 FQGNSA. CDR3 in DNA: TGTGCCAGCAGCCATAGCGGGAGCGTCTACGAGCAGTACTTC. It specifies CASSHSGSVYEQYF.

The V gene is TRBV7-3, the J gene TRBJ1-5; possibly TRBD1 for D (6 bases). CDR3 length: 15 amino acids. Germline lookup yields CDR1 SGHTA and CDR2 FQGTGA. The V and J ends lost 5 bases and 10 bases respectively, with 21 bases between them. As DNA, the CDR3 is TGTGCCAGCAGCCTCTCGGCTGGGGGGCCTAGACCCCAGCATTTT. The encoded protein is CASSLSAGGPRPQHF.

V and J are TRBV24-1 and TRBJ2-6; TRBD2 agrees at 8 bases. The CDR3 sequence is 17 residues long. Per the germline V gene, CDR1 is KGHDR and CDR2 is SFDVKD. V was clipped by 7 bases and J by 2 bases; unmatched bases: 9. The CDR3 bases are TGTGCCACCAGCTCTTTTAGCGGGAAGGCTGGGGCCAACGTCCTGACTTTC. Translation gives CATSSFSGKAGANVLTF.

This chain links TRBV6-5 with TRBJ2-7; the match to TRBD1 covers 8 bases. This CDR3 spans 16 amino acids. The germline V gene has CDR1 MNHEY and CDR2 SVGAGI. The ends lost 4 bases at V and 3 bases at J; junction bases unmatched: 11. CDR3 nucleotides: TGTGCCAGCAGTTCTGGACAGGGTCGCCTCTACTACGAGCAGTACTTC. This encodes CASSSGQGRLYYEQYF.

This rearrangement joins TRBV11-2 to TRBJ2-1, with D possibly matching TRBD1 (5 bases). This CDR3 region has 14 residues. CDR1 is SGHAT and CDR2 is FQNNGV in the germline V gene. Trimming removed 0 bases from V and 4 bases from J, with 7 bases in between. CDR3 in DNA: TGTGCCAGCAGCTTAGACAGGGTATACAATGAGCAGTTCTTC. Translating it yields CASSLDRVYNEQFF. The full variable domain, with the rest looked up from reference TRBV11-2 and TRBJ2-1, is EAGVAQSPRYKIIEKRQSVAFWCNPISGHATLYWYQQILGQGPKLLIQFQNNGVVDDSQLPKDRFSAERLKGVDSTLKIQPAKLEDSAVYLCASSLDRVYNEQFFGPGTRLTVL.

The rearrangement links TRBV7-2 to TRBJ2-3, with 12 bases identical to TRBD2. In germline, CDR1 is SGHTA, CDR2 FQGNSA. Unmatched junction bases numbered 3, after V lost 10 bases and J lost 4 bases. CDR3 size: 13 residues. CDR3 sequence: CAILAGGSDTQYF. As DNA, the CDR3 is TGTGCCATACTAGCGGGAGGCTCAGATACGCAGTATTTT.

The chain combines TRBV21-1 with TRBJ2-7; TRBD1 is taken as the D call from the table, unchecked against the DNA. TRBV21-1 is a listed pseudogene. CDR3 length: 19 amino acids. CDR3 region: CASSKGEGDRGFFRYEQYF. As DNA, the CDR3 is TGTGCCAGCAGCAAAGGGGAAGGGGACAGGGGTTTTTTTCGTTACGAGCAGTACTTC.

V is TRBV7-9 and J is TRBJ2-5; D remains ambiguous. Germline V gene sequence: CDR1 SEHNR, CDR2 FQNEAQ (reference sequence). The CDR3 has 14 amino acids. Trimming stripped 5 bases from V and 1 base from J, with 11 bases between. The CDR3, as DNA: TGTGCCAGCAGCGCGTTACTCAGCCAAGAGACCCAGTACTTC. Protein product: CASSALLSQETQYF.

V is TRBV20-1 and J is TRBJ2-1; D assignment may be TRBD1 or TRBD2 (5 bases each). V was pared by 3 bases and J by 12 bases, with 21 bases between. The CDR3 runs 14 residues. Germline V gene lookup returns CDR1 DFQATT and CDR2 SNEGSKA (reference sequence). The chain's CDR3 is CSASRGKRREGQFF. CDR3 in DNA: TGCAGTGCTAGTAGGGGAAAGCGGAGAGAGGGGCAGTTCTTC.

CDR3: CSARWTVMNTEAFF. Written as DNA, the CDR3 is TGCAGTGCTAGATGGACGGTCATGAACACTGAAGCTTTCTTT. This chain joins TRBV20-1 and TRBJ1-1; no clear D. Trimming pared 2 bases from V and 0 bases from J, leaving 10 bases between. The CDR3 runs to 14 residues. In germline, CDR1 is DFQATT, CDR2 SNEGSKA (reference sequence).

CDR3 region: CASRPDRGGNTEAFF. The CDR3 DNA is TGTGCCAGCAGGCCGGACAGGGGGGGGAACACTGAAGCTTTCTTT. The chain links TRBV6-1 to TRBJ1-1, with TRBD1 matching over 10 bases. This CDR3 comprises 15 residues. V lost 6 bases to trimming and J lost 1 base; unmatched junction nucleotides: 5. The germline gives CDR1 MNHNS, CDR2 SASEGT.

V is TRBV6-5 and J is TRBJ1-6; 10 nucleotides line up with TRBD1. The CDR3 contains 17 residues. V shed 2 bases, J shed 0 bases, and the junction held 1 base outside the gene matches. Germline lookup yields CDR1 MNHEY and CDR2 SVGAGI. CDR3 sequence reads: CASSYGTGVSYNSPLHF. CDR3 nucleotides: TGTGCCAGCAGTTACGGGACAGGGGTCTCCTATAATTCACCCCTCCACTTT.

The V and J genes are TRBV7-2 and TRBJ1-5; D remains unclear. The CDR3 contains 16 residues. CDR1 is SGHTA and CDR2 is FQGNSA in the germline V gene. V lost 4 bases and J lost 2, with 15 bases in between. The CDR3 bases are TGTGCCAGCAGCTCAGGCCTGCTCAGCGGCAATCAGCCCCAGCATTTT. Amino acids: CASSSGLLSGNQPQHF.

This chain joins TRBV2 and TRBJ1-3; maybe TRBD1 (5 bases). Trimming cost V 4 bases and J 0 bases, with 10 bases left between them. Germline CDR1 is SNHLY and CDR2 is FYNNEI. The CDR3 covers 15 residues. The CDR3 is CASSVNRNSGNTIYF. Here the CDR3 DNA reads TGTGCCAGCAGTGTAAACAGGAACTCTGGAAACACCATATATTTT.

The rearrangement links TRBV20-1 to TRBJ1-2; D is unresolved. Trimming removed 1 base from V and 4 bases from J, with 16 bases in between. Germline-derived CDR1 and CDR2 are DFQATT and SNEGSKA (reference sequence). The CDR3 is 15 residues long. For the CDR3, the DNA is TGCAGTGCTAGAGTTTCAGGACGGGGTGGCTATGGCTACACCTTC. This codes for CSARVSGRGGYGYTF.

This sequence joins TRBV27 and TRBJ1-2; a possible D gene is TRBD1 (6 bases). The germline CDR1 and CDR2 sequences are MNHEY and SMNVEV (reference sequence). The CDR3 extends over 13 amino acids. The V gene lost 9 bases and the J gene lost 0 bases, with 11 bases spanning the gap. As DNA, the CDR3 is TGTGCCAGTAGGTACAGGGCTAACTATGGCTACACCTTC. Translation gives CASRYRANYGYTF.

This clonotype was observed a few times. The chain has TRBV27 and TRBJ1-2, with D tentatively TRBD1 (6 bases). V shed 6 bases and J shed 2 bases, with 13 bases lying between them. In germline, CDR1 is MNHEY, CDR2 SMNVEV (reference sequence). CDR3 size: 14 residues. The CDR3 bases are TGTGCCAGCAGCCGTACGCAGGGGAACTATGGCTACACCTTC. It encodes CASSRTQGNYGYTF.

The chain employs TRBV19 and TRBJ1-5; D call uncertain. The germline gives CDR1 LNHDA, CDR2 SQIVND (reference sequence). V was clipped by 3 bases and J by 2 bases, with 11 bases between them. CDR3 length: 15 residues. The CDR3: CASSIVGGGNQPQHF. CDR3 in DNA: TGTGCCAGTAGTATCGTGGGTGGCGGCAATCAGCCCCAGCATTTT.

The chain combines TRBV20-1 with TRBJ1-5, with TRBD1 matching over 9 bases. Germline trimming cut 3 bases from V and 6 bases from J; bases unmatched to any gene: 6. Germline lookup yields CDR1 DFQATT and CDR2 SNEGSKA (reference sequence). CDR3 length equals 14 residues. The CDR3 coding sequence is TGCAGTGCTAGCTTTGGGACAGGGACTCAGCCCCAGCATTTT. Amino acids: CSASFGTGTQPQHF.